One sample yielded the 29 T cell receptor beta chains listed below, sequenced in a study of response to subunit inactivated influenza vaccine (dated by TCRdb to 2017 to 2018). The library relied on RT-PCR. Reads for this sample came from an Illumina HiSeq 2500. Through fastp at Q25 and MiXCR, TCRdb rebuilt clones from the public reads, retaining in-frame beta chains. All rows with the same CDR3 protein become a single entry with the most common DNA and genes. The sample yields roughly 500,000 distinct CDR3 sequences; about 17% were counted once. 3% of the sample is taken by the ten largest. This sample comprised CD4+ T cells sorted from PBMCs, obtained around 25 months after vaccination. These receptors all come from a man aged 45 to 70 who received an inactivated influenza vaccine. Donor details come from another sample of the same person, matched by shared clones.

The sample holds many counts of this clonotype. Its ends do not fully match the called genes, so a read error is possible. The chain links TRBV7-7 to TRBJ2-2; D is perhaps TRBD2 (5 bases). This CDR3 is built from 14 residues. Germline-derived CDR1 and CDR2 are SSHAT and FNYEAQ (reference sequence). CDR3 coding DNA: TGTGCTAGCAGCTTAGCGCGGAGTTCCGGGGAGCTGTTTTTT. Protein product: CASSLARSSGELFF. The full variable domain, its missing parts supplied by reference TRBV7-7 and TRBJ2-2, is GAGVSQSPRYKVTKRGQDVTLRCDPISSHATLYWYQQALGQGPEFLTYFNYEAQPDKSGLPSDRFSAERPEGSISTLTIQRTEQRDSAMYRCASSLARSSGELFFGEGSRLTVL.

The rearrangement joins TRBV29-1 to TRBJ2-3; TRBD2 matches 9 bases. V lost 7 bases to trimming and J lost 0 bases; unmatched junction nucleotides: 8. The germline V gene encodes CDR1 SQVTM and CDR2 ANQGSEA. The CDR3 extends over 15 amino acids. CDR3 sequence reads: CSARLADISTDTQYF. The CDR3 nucleotides are TGCAGCGCCCGACTAGCGGACATAAGCACAGATACGCAGTATTTT.

The J gene is TRBJ2-3, the V gene TRBV5-1; 9 bases are a match to TRBD2. The germline CDR1 and CDR2 sequences are SGHRS and YFSETQ. The CDR3 is made up of 16 amino acids. J gave up 2 bases and V 4 bases, and 8 bases lay outside the gene matches. The CDR3 loop is CASSLLAGANTDTQYF. As DNA, the CDR3 is TGCGCCAGCAGCCTGTTAGCGGGGGCCAACACAGATACGCAGTATTTT.

Here the CDR3 DNA reads TGCAGCGTTCTAGACAGTGGCGATCAGCCCCAGCATTTT. It translates to CSVLDSGDQPQHF. V gene TRBV29-1 combines with J gene TRBJ1-5; tentatively, D is TRBD1 (5 bases). V dropped 5 bases and J dropped 5 bases, with 13 bases sitting between them. Per the germline V gene, CDR1 is SQVTM and CDR2 is ANQGSEA. This CDR3 is 13 amino acids long.

This clonotype was observed a few times. The rearrangement links TRBV6-1 to TRBJ1-2; 8 bases are shared with TRBD1. This CDR3 contains 15 residues. Germline trimming cut 6 bases from V and 5 bases from J; bases unmatched to any gene: 11. Germline V lookup: CDR1 MNHNS, CDR2 SASEGT. The CDR3 nucleotides read TGTGCCAGCAGCGCCGTGGGACAGGAAAAATATGGCTACACCTTC. It yields the protein CASSAVGQEKYGYTF.

This chain connects TRBV4-2 to TRBJ2-7; 8 positions agree with TRBD2. The germline gives CDR1 LGHNA, CDR2 YNFKEQ. The CDR3 is 16 residues long. With V trimmed by 0 bases and J by 4 bases, 8 bases remained unmatched. The CDR3 coding sequence is TGTGCCAGCAGCCAAGATGTAAGCGGGAGTCGGTACGAGCAGTACTTC. As protein: CASSQDVSGSRYEQYF.

This chain links TRBV5-1 with TRBJ2-3, with 13 bases lining up with TRBD2. V dropped 4 bases and J dropped 7; count of bases not matched to a gene: 6. CDR3 length: 15 amino acids. Germline-derived CDR1 and CDR2 are SGHRS and YFSETQ. CDR3 DNA: TGCGCCAGCAGCCAAGGGACTAGCGGGGAATATACGCAGTATTTT. Protein product: CASSQGTSGEYTQYF.

The rearrangement joins TRBV10-2 to TRBJ2-1, with TRBD2 matching 13 bases. The CDR3 runs to 15 residues. V lost 6 bases and J lost 7; bases outside the gene matches: 6. CDR1 and CDR2 from the germline V gene are WSHSY and SAAADI. The CDR3 region has the DNA TGCGCCAGCAGACCGGGACTAGCGGGATGGAATGAGCAGTTCTTC. Its protein product is CASRPGLAGWNEQFF.

This chain uses TRBV20-1 with TRBJ1-6; 8 bases align to TRBD1. Trimming at V came to 6 bases and at J to 14 bases, leaving 12 bases not matched to a gene. The length of the CDR3 is 13 residues. The germline CDR1 and CDR2 sequences are DFQATT and SNEGSKA (reference sequence). The CDR3 DNA reads TGCAGTGCCCCGGGACAGGCTCGTGGGTCCCTCCACTTT. Translating it yields CSAPGQARGSLHF.

There are a few counts of this clonotype. The chain combines TRBV24-1 with TRBJ2-5, with a possible D match to TRBD1 (6 bases). CDR3 length: 14 residues. Trimming pared 2 bases from V and 4 bases from J, leaving 10 bases between. From germline, CDR1 is KGHDR and CDR2 SFDVKD. The chain's CDR3 is CATSDYPGVETQYF. CDR3 sequence (DNA): TGTGCCACCAGTGATTATCCAGGGGTAGAGACCCAGTACTTC.

This chain links TRBV6-5 with TRBJ2-5; 7 bases are a match to TRBD1. Germline CDR1 MNHEY, CDR2 SVGAGI. V trimming: 4 bases; J trimming: 2 bases; junction bases outside the gene matches: 10. There are 16 residues in the CDR3. The CDR3 is CASSSYTPGQQETQYF. CDR3 DNA sequence: TGTGCCAGCAGTTCCTATACGCCGGGACAGCAAGAGACCCAGTACTTC.

This clonotype was detected only a few times. The chain couples TRBV20-1 to TRBJ2-7; unclear D gene. This CDR3 has 14 residues. V dropped 5 bases and J dropped 0 bases, with 14 bases sitting between them. The germline gives CDR1 DFQATT, CDR2 SNEGSKA (reference sequence). The CDR3 protein is CSAVRPSSSYEQYF. CDR3 nucleotide sequence: TGCAGTGCTGTCCGGCCCTCGAGCTCCTACGAGCAGTACTTC.

This clonotype came up a few times. V is TRBV7-8 and J is TRBJ2-5, with TRBD1 identical over 7 bases. J lost 0 bases, V lost 10 bases, and 5 bases had no gene match. The CDR3 extends over 13 amino acids. CDR1 and CDR2 (germline): SGHVS, FQNEAQ. The CDR3 coding sequence is TGTGCCACTTCCAGGGGGTACCAAGAGACCCAGTACTTC. It yields the protein CATSRGYQETQYF.

This clonotype was counted a few times. The CDR3 sequence: CASRPTDRGRQGNEKLFF. The CDR3, as DNA: TGTGCCAGCAGGCCGACTGACAGGGGGCGGCAGGGTAATGAAAAACTGTTTTTT. The chain employs TRBV5-5 and TRBJ1-4; 10 bases map to TRBD1. The CDR3 runs 18 residues. V gave up 5 bases and J gave up 4 bases; unmatched junction bases: 14. CDR1 SGHKS and CDR2 YYEKEE come from the germline V gene (reference sequence).

This rearrangement joins TRBV4-1 to TRBJ1-2; 7 bases line up with TRBD1. The CDR3 has 14 residues. The ends lost 4 bases at V and 4 bases at J; junction bases unmatched: 6. Germline-derived CDR1 and CDR2 are MGHRA and YSYEKL. CDR3 loop: CASSRPGQSYGYTF. CDR3 bases: TGCGCCAGCAGCCGACCGGGACAGTCCTATGGCTACACCTTC.

V is TRBV4-1 and J is TRBJ2-7; 7 bases fit TRBD1. Germline CDR1 MGHRA, CDR2 YSYEKL. The CDR3 has 16 residues. Trimming at V came to 4 bases and at J to 0 bases, leaving 9 bases not matched to a gene. CDR3 bases: TGCGCCAGCAGCCGAATCCCGGGACAGACCTCCTACGAGCAGTACTTC. Translation: CASSRIPGQTSYEQYF.

This chain connects TRBV7-9 to TRBJ1-2; D is ambiguous. Germline V lookup: CDR1 SEHNR, CDR2 FQNEAQ (reference sequence). This CDR3 is built from 14 residues. Between the trimmed V and J ends, which lost 3 bases and 4 bases, there was a span of 12 bases. DNA of the CDR3: TGTGCCAGCAGCTTTCTTGGGGTTGGCTATGGCTACACCTTC. This codes for CASSFLGVGYGYTF.

The chain has TRBV5-1 and TRBJ1-5; no reliable D call. Trimming shortened V by 1 base and J by 3 bases, and 5 bases separated the two germline ends. The CDR3 loop spans 13 amino acids. Germline V CDR1 and CDR2: SGHRS, YFSETQ. The CDR3 region is CASSLNPNQPQHF. Here the CDR3 DNA reads TGCGCCAGCAGCTTGAACCCCAATCAGCCCCAGCATTTT.

This clonotype was recorded a few times. The chain links TRBV5-1 to TRBJ2-7; D is undetermined. Between the trimmed V and J ends, which lost 4 bases and 2 bases, there was a span of 10 bases. The CDR3 loop spans 13 amino acids. Germline CDR1 SGHRS, CDR2 YFSETQ. The CDR3 here is CASSITHTYEQYF. The CDR3 DNA follows: TGCGCCAGCAGCATAACTCATACCTACGAGCAGTACTTC.

The chain joins TRBV24-1 to TRBJ2-7; 10 bases fit TRBD2. The length of the CDR3 is 15 residues. J was trimmed by 4 bases and V by 3 bases; bases with no gene match: 5. Germline values: CDR1 KGHDR, CDR2 SFDVKD. CDR3 loop: CATSDTAGGRYEQYF. As DNA, the CDR3 is TGTGCCACCAGTGATACAGCGGGAGGGCGTTACGAGCAGTACTTC.

This clonotype was detected only a few times. The chain recombines TRBV20-1 with TRBJ2-5; 8 bases map to TRBD1. V lost 3 bases to trimming and J lost 5 bases; unmatched junction nucleotides: 8. Germline CDR1 reads DFQATT; CDR2 reads SNEGSKA (reference sequence). This CDR3 has 14 residues. The CDR3 sequence: CSARADRGHETQYF. The CDR3 DNA follows: TGCAGTGCTAGGGCTGACAGGGGTCATGAGACCCAGTACTTC.

The table lists this clonotype with many counts. The DNA of the CDR3 is TGTGCCATCCGACAGGGGAACACCGGGGAGCTGTTTTTT. It yields the protein CAIRQGNTGELFF. J is TRBJ2-2 and V is TRBV6-1; 7 bases map to TRBD1. V shed 10 bases and J 1 base; nucleotides not matched to a gene: 3. CDR1 and CDR2 (germline): MNHNS, SASEGT. The CDR3 spans 13 residues.

V gene TRBV20-1 combines with J gene TRBJ1-2, with 9 bases identical to TRBD1. From germline, CDR1 is DFQATT and CDR2 SNEGSKA (reference sequence). The CDR3 runs 12 residues. CDR3 amino acids: CRGGTGSDGYTF. The DNA for the CDR3 is TGCAGAGGTGGGACAGGGTCTGATGGCTACACCTTC.

J is TRBJ2-3 and V is TRBV12-3 or TRBV12-4, with TRBD2 identical over 14 bases. CDR3 length: 16 residues. With 8 bases clipped from V and 5 bases from J, the junction kept 9 bases outside the gene matches. The CDR3 reads CASRTTSGGALDTQYF. In DNA, the CDR3 is TGTGCCAGCCGAACGACTAGCGGGGGGGCCCTAGATACGCAGTATTTT.

The V gene is TRBV6-2 or TRBV6-3, the J gene TRBJ2-5; possibly TRBD1 for D (5 bases). CDR1 is MNHEY, CDR2 SVGEGT, per germline. The CDR3 has 14 amino acids. V lost 0 bases to trimming and J lost 5 bases, with 10 bases between them. The CDR3 is CASSYSARVETQYF. The DNA for the CDR3 is TGTGCCAGCAGTTACTCGGCCAGGGTGGAGACCCAGTACTTC.

The CDR3 reads CASSLQGLAGSYEQYF. CDR3 sequence (DNA): TGTGCCAGCAGCCTCCAGGGACTAGCGGGTTCCTACGAGCAGTACTTC. This chain links TRBV9 with TRBJ2-7; 12 bases align to TRBD2. J was trimmed by 1 base and V by 4 bases; bases with no gene match: 6. Germline V CDR1 and CDR2: SGDLS, YYNGEE. The CDR3 loop spans 16 amino acids.

Remarks on this clonotype: The junction differs from germline at one of its ends, possibly a read error. The chain combines TRBV5-1 with TRBJ2-1; 7 bases are shared with TRBD1. The CDR3 has 13 amino acids. The V gene's germline CDR1 is SGHRS and CDR2 YFSETQ. The CDR3 sequence is CASSPEVATGLVF. DNA of the CDR3: TGCGCCAGCAGCCCTGAGGTGGCGACAGGGTTGGTATTC. The entire variable domain, with the rest obtained from reference TRBV5-1 and TRBJ2-1, is as follows: KAGVTQTPRYLIKTRGQQVTLSCSPISGHRSVSWYQQTPGQGLQFLFEYFSETQRNKGNFPGRFSGRQFSNSRSEMNVSTLELGDSALYLCASSPEVATGLVFGPGTRLTVL.

The J gene is TRBJ2-2, the V gene TRBV9; possibly TRBD1 for D (6 bases). V shed 0 bases and J shed 1 base, with 10 bases lying between them. This CDR3 spans 16 amino acids. CDR1 and CDR2 from the germline V gene are SGDLS and YYNGEE. As DNA, the CDR3 is TGTGCCAGCAGCGTAGCCCGGACAGAGAACACCGGGGAGCTGTTTTTT. Translation: CASSVARTENTGELFF.

In this sample, this clonotype turned up a few times. The chain recombines TRBV10-3 with TRBJ2-7, with TRBD2 matching 10 bases. Germline V gene lookup returns CDR1 ENHRY and CDR2 SYGVKD. This CDR3 has 15 residues. V was clipped by 5 bases and J by 0 bases; unmatched bases: 4. The CDR3 DNA follows: TGTGCCATCAGTTTAGCGGGAGGTAGCTCCTACGAGCAGTACTTC. Its translation is CAISLAGGSSYEQYF.